The clone carrying this TCR beta chain was counted a few times. Patients all relapsed after autologous stem cell transplantation, and there was variation in brentuximab vedotin exposure. Profiling relied on immunoSEQ multiplex PCR, and the TCRdb table lists in-frame clones only, not all of them. The sample contains 25,000 to 35,000 clones, around 71% of which appear only once. The data are from a study of PD-1 blockade in classical Hodgkin lymphoma. The CDR3 loop spans 15 amino acids. The germline CDR1 and CDR2 sequences are LNHDA and SQIVND (reference sequence). V lost 8 bases and J lost 2; bases outside the gene matches: 6.

The chain uses TRBV19 and TRBJ1-5; TRBD1 matches 10 bases. The source is a human donor with classical Hodgkin lymphoma. Here the sequenced sample was peripheral blood mononuclear cells (PBMCs), taken before the second cycle of nivolumab. The CDR3 DNA sequence: TGTGCCAGTCGAGACAGGGGGCAGGGCAATCAGCCCCAGCATTTT. Encoded protein: CASRDRGQGNQPQHF.